The 32 T cell receptor beta chains presented below share a single source sample, sequenced in a study of blood T cell repertoires in COVID-19 (dated by TCRdb to about 2020). Preparation of the library involved the immunoSEQ multiplex PCR assay. Sourced from immuneACCESS, this table was stored by TCRdb with only in-frame sequences that have V and J called. A share of the clones is absent; for the studies checked, an unresolved V gene accounts for under half, and the remainder has no known explanation. In this sample the table shows about 160,000 clones, approximately 93% of which occur a single time. The ten largest clones take up just under 2% of the sample. The sample comprised peripheral blood. These receptors were taken from a woman aged 55 to 70 with COVID-19, enrolled during active disease.

The genes are TRBV3-1 (or the pseudogene TRBV3-2) and TRBJ2-3, with 13 bases lining up with TRBD2. J gave up 1 base and V 1 base, and 11 bases lay outside the gene matches. Germline V gene data show CDR1 as LGHDT and CDR2 as YNNKEL (reference sequence). CDR3 length: 20 amino acids. The CDR3 DNA sequence: TGTGCCAGCAGCCAAGTTTATGTTATTGGGACTAGCGGGGGCACAGATACGCAGTATTTT. Protein: CASSQVYVIGTSGGTDTQYF.

This chain joins TRBV7-9 and TRBJ2-5; the D gene is possibly TRBD1 (6 bases). Between the trimmed V and J ends, which lost 3 bases and 3 bases, there was a span of 17 bases. The CDR3 has 16 residues. Germline CDR1 and CDR2: SEHNR and FQNEAQ (reference sequence). For the CDR3, the DNA is TGTGCCAGCAGCTTCCCCAACCCCAGGGGCAAAGAGACCCAGTACTTC. Translated: CASSFPNPRGKETQYF.

This rearrangement joins TRBV5-6 to TRBJ1-5, with 9 nucleotides matching TRBD1. Looked up from germline, CDR1 is SGHDT and CDR2 is YYEEEE. The CDR3 contains 15 residues. V trimming: 2 bases; J trimming: 12 bases; junction bases outside the gene matches: 12. This CDR3 is CASSLSGTGSIHQHF. In DNA form, the CDR3 reads TGTGCCAGCAGCTTATCCGGGACAGGGTCAATTCACCAGCATTTT.

V gene TRBV30 combines with J gene TRBJ1-1; 8 bases agree with TRBD1. The germline V gene encodes CDR1 GTSNPN and CDR2 SVGIG (reference sequence). This CDR3 has 13 residues. V lost 4 bases, J lost 4 bases, and 5 bases stayed unmatched. The DNA of the CDR3 is TGTGCCTGGACCCGACAGGGGAGCACTGAAGCTTTCTTT. Protein: CAWTRQGSTEAFF.

J is TRBJ1-4 and V is TRBV27; D remains ambiguous. The CDR3 has 14 residues. Trimming removed 0 bases from V and 7 bases from J, with 9 bases in between. Germline V lookup: CDR1 MNHEY, CDR2 SMNVEV (reference sequence). The CDR3 bases are TGTGCCAGCAGTTTATCCTTTGGACTTGAAAAACTGTTTTTT. Residues: CASSLSFGLEKLFF.

The chain joins TRBV7-9 to TRBJ1-6; 11 bases are a match to TRBD1. Germline CDR1 SEHNR, CDR2 FQNEAQ (reference sequence). J lost 7 bases, V lost 3 bases, and 14 bases had no gene match. This CDR3 has 19 residues. The CDR3 sequence is CASSFGVRTGGRGNSPLHF. Written as DNA, the CDR3 is TGTGCCAGCAGCTTTGGCGTTAGGACAGGGGGCAGGGGGAATTCACCCCTCCACTTT.

This chain uses TRBV12-3 or TRBV12-4 with TRBJ2-7; no clear D gene. Trimming stripped 3 bases from V and 0 bases from J, with 6 bases between. This CDR3 has 13 amino acids. The CDR3 loop reads CASSLHSSYEQYF. In DNA, the CDR3 is TGTGCCAGCAGTTTGCATAGCTCCTACGAGCAGTACTTC.

The table lists this clone with a few counts. The chain joins TRBV2 to TRBJ1-2; maybe TRBD1 (6 bases). V gave up 7 bases and J gave up 4 bases, with 19 bases separating them. Per germline, CDR1 SNHLY and CDR2 FYNNEI. This CDR3 spans 15 amino acids. CDR3 residues: CASTVRVQQGYGYTF. CDR3 nucleotides: TGTGCCAGCACCGTCCGGGTCCAACAGGGCTATGGCTACACCTTC.

The chain combines TRBV15 with TRBJ2-3; perhaps TRBD2 as D (6 bases). V was shortened by 0 bases and J by 0 bases, with 10 bases between the two germline ends. The CDR3 has 16 residues. Germline-derived CDR1 and CDR2 are LNHNV and YYDKDF (reference sequence). The CDR3: CATSREAGRSTDTQYF. Here the CDR3 DNA reads TGTGCCACCAGCAGAGAAGCGGGTAGAAGCACAGATACGCAGTATTTT.

V gene TRBV4-3 combines with J gene TRBJ1-6; D is unclear. Trimming cost V 3 bases and J 4 bases, with 7 bases left between them. Looked up from germline, CDR1 is LGHNA and CDR2 is YSLEER. The CDR3 is made up of 14 amino acids. CDR3 region: CASSQTTYNSPLHF. The CDR3 DNA is TGCGCCAGCAGCCAGACAACTTATAATTCACCCCTCCACTTT.

The chain employs TRBV5-1 and TRBJ1-1, with 10 bases aligning to TRBD1. This CDR3 region has 14 residues. After removal of 4 bases from V and 11 bases from J, the junction contained 11 bases not matched to a gene. The germline gives CDR1 SGHRS, CDR2 YFSETQ. CDR3 nucleotides: TGCGCCAGCAGCCTGACAGGGGGCCGTAGGGCCGCTTTCTTT. This encodes CASSLTGGRRAAFF. Full variable domain (outside the CDR3, taken from reference TRBV5-1 and TRBJ1-1): KAGVTQTPRYLIKTRGQQVTLSCSPISGHRSVSWYQQTPGQGLQFLFEYFSETQRNKGNFPGRFSGRQFSNSRSEMNVSTLELGDSALYLCASSLTGGRRAAFFGQGTRLTVV.

J is TRBJ1-4 and V is TRBV7-9, with 12 nucleotides matching TRBD1. Trimming cost V 5 bases and J 7 bases; bases outside gene matches: 8. The CDR3 loop spans 16 amino acids. Germline V gives CDR1 SEHNR, CDR2 FQNEAQ (reference sequence). The CDR3 protein is CASSTGQGALGEKLFF. Written as DNA, the CDR3 is TGTGCCAGCAGCACGGGACAGGGGGCCTTAGGTGAAAAACTGTTTTTT.

The CDR3 DNA follows: TGTGCCAGCAGTTACTCGCCGGGGGGCCTTTACGAGCAGTACTTC. Its protein product is CASSYSPGGLYEQYF. The chain combines TRBV6-2 or TRBV6-3 with TRBJ2-7; the D gene is possibly TRBD2 (7 bases). This CDR3 region has 15 residues. CDR1 is MNHEY and CDR2 is SVGEGT in the germline V gene. The V and J ends lost 0 bases and 4 bases respectively, with 13 bases between them.

The V gene is TRBV2, the J gene TRBJ1-3; D might be TRBD1 (5 bases). The CDR3 covers 14 residues. Trimming cost V 8 bases and J 1 base, with 12 bases left between them. CDR1 and CDR2 (germline): SNHLY, FYNNEI. The CDR3 DNA sequence: TGTGCCAGCGGGCAGGGTCGATCTGGAAACACCATATATTTT. Amino acid sequence: CASGQGRSGNTIYF.

This clone was counted once. The chain couples TRBV7-2 to TRBJ1-1; TRBD1 agrees at 9 bases. CDR3 size: 14 residues. J was trimmed by 11 bases and V by 1 base; bases with no gene match: 8. Germline loops: CDR1 SGHTA, CDR2 FQGNSA. The CDR3 nucleotides are TGTGCCAGCAGCTTAGTTAGGACAGGGGACTCGGCTTTCTTT. Protein sequence: CASSLVRTGDSAFF.

This sequence joins TRBV4-2 and TRBJ2-3, with a tentative D call TRBD2 (6 bases). The V end was cut by 0 bases, the J end by 2 bases, with 15 bases between. This CDR3 has 17 amino acids. Germline assignment: CDR1 LGHNA and CDR2 YNFKEQ. The CDR3 loop reads CASSQDGIAAATDTQYF. As DNA, the CDR3 is TGTGCCAGCAGCCAAGACGGGATAGCGGCTGCCACAGATACGCAGTATTTT.

The genes are TRBV7-3 and TRBJ2-1, with 9 bases lining up with TRBD2. The CDR3 loop spans 13 amino acids. Losses at the gene ends were 2 bases for V and 13 bases for J; bases not matched to a gene: 6. In germline, CDR1 is SGHTA, CDR2 FQGTGA. In DNA, the CDR3 is TGTGCCAGCAGCTTATCTAGCGGGGAGTCTCAGTTCTTC. This codes for CASSLSSGESQFF.

The chain recombines TRBV5-6 with TRBJ1-2, with a tentative D call TRBD1 (5 bases). CDR1 is SGHDT, CDR2 YYEEEE, per germline. This CDR3 has 11 amino acids. V shed 2 bases and J shed 10 bases, with 9 bases lying between them. CDR3 amino acids: CASSFSRDYTF. The DNA of the CDR3 is TGTGCCAGCAGCTTTAGCAGGGACTACACCTTC.

This chain connects TRBV19 to TRBJ2-1; 11 bases match TRBD1. Germline CDR1 is LNHDA and CDR2 is SQIVND (reference sequence). V lost 4 bases to trimming and J lost 4 bases; unmatched junction nucleotides: 6. The CDR3 extends over 16 amino acids. CDR3 sequence: CASSTLDRGQYNEQFF. The CDR3, as DNA: TGTGCCAGTAGTACCTTGGACAGGGGGCAGTACAATGAGCAGTTCTTC. The full variable domain, its missing parts supplied by reference TRBV19 and TRBJ2-1, is DGGITQSPKYLFRKEGQNVTLSCEQNLNHDAMYWYRQDPGQGLRLIYYSQIVNDFQKGDIAEGYSVSREKKESFPLTVTSAQKNPTAFYLCASSTLDRGQYNEQFFGPGTRLTVL.

The DNA for the CDR3 is TGTGCCAGCAGTAACGGACAGGGTCGATACACCGGGGAGCTGTTTTTT. The encoded protein is CASSNGQGRYTGELFF. The chain joins TRBV7-3 to TRBJ2-2; 8 bases are shared with TRBD1. Trimming cost V 6 bases and J 3 bases; bases outside gene matches: 9. This CDR3 has 16 residues. Germline V lookup: CDR1 SGHTA, CDR2 FQGTGA.

The chain has TRBV7-9 and TRBJ1-2; no firm D call. The V end lost 5 bases, the J end lost 0 bases, and 4 bases lay between the germline ends. CDR1 and CDR2 from the germline V gene are SEHNR and FQNEAQ (reference sequence). The CDR3 contains 12 residues. The DNA for the CDR3 is TGTGCCAGCAGCCCCACTAACTATGGCTACACCTTC. Protein: CASSPTNYGYTF.

This chain joins TRBV5-1 and TRBJ1-3; D remains unclear. CDR3 length equals 15 residues. Trimming removed 0 bases from V and 0 bases from J, with 7 bases in between. Germline V lookup: CDR1 SGHRS, CDR2 YFSETQ. CDR3 nucleotide sequence: TGCGCCAGCAGCTTGGGGCCTAGCTCTGGAAACACCATATATTTT. Translation gives CASSLGPSSGNTIYF.

This chain links TRBV6-4 with TRBJ1-2; D gene ambiguous. This CDR3 is built from 13 residues. V was pared by 4 bases and J by 8 bases, with 14 bases between. The germline V gene encodes CDR1 MRHNA and CDR2 SNTAGT. For the CDR3, the DNA is TGTGCCAGCAGTGCTTCGAGAGCGGGCGGCTACACCTTC. Translation gives CASSASRAGGYTF.

The chain is built from TRBV9 and TRBJ2-2; 11 positions match TRBD2. J gave up 5 bases and V 0 bases, and 3 bases lay outside the gene matches. The CDR3 runs 16 residues. Per the germline V gene, CDR1 is SGDLS and CDR2 is YYNGEE. CDR3 in amino acids: CASSVAASGGTGELFF. The DNA of the CDR3 is TGTGCCAGCAGCGTAGCGGCTAGCGGGGGGACCGGGGAGCTGTTTTTT.

This rearrangement joins TRBV7-3 to TRBJ2-1; 7 positions agree with TRBD2. The V and J ends lost 0 bases and 10 bases, in that order; junction bases with no gene match: 3. Germline assignment: CDR1 SGHTA and CDR2 FQGTGA. The CDR3 extends over 13 amino acids. CDR3 sequence: CASSLTGGVEQFF. The CDR3 DNA sequence: TGTGCCAGCAGCTTAACGGGAGGGGTCGAGCAGTTCTTC. The complete variable domain, with remaining parts taken from reference TRBV7-3 and TRBJ2-1, reads GAGVSQTPSNKVTEKGKYVELRCDPISGHTALYWYRQSLGQGPEFLIYFQGTGAADDSGLPNDRFFAVRPEGSVSTLKIQRTERGDSAVYLCASSLTGGVEQFFGPGTRLTVL.

The rearrangement joins TRBV5-1 to TRBJ1-4; TRBD1 matches 9 bases. Germline trimming cut 1 base from V and 7 bases from J; bases unmatched to any gene: 17. Germline CDR1 SGHRS, CDR2 YFSETQ. The CDR3 extends over 19 amino acids. The CDR3 DNA reads TGCGCCAGCAGCTTGTCACCGGGACAGGGTCTCTTCGGGATTGAAAAACTGTTTTTT. It encodes CASSLSPGQGLFGIEKLFF.

The rearrangement uses TRBV7-6 and TRBJ2-1; 10 bases are shared with TRBD2. Germline V gene lookup returns CDR1 SGHVS and CDR2 FNYEAQ. V lost 1 base, J lost 4 bases, and 7 bases stayed unmatched. This CDR3 contains 17 residues. The CDR3 protein is CASSLGILAGAYNEQFF. CDR3 bases: TGTGCCAGCAGCTTAGGTATTCTAGCGGGGGCTTACAATGAGCAGTTCTTC.

The rearrangement links TRBV3-1 (or the pseudogene TRBV3-2) to TRBJ1-6; D might be TRBD1 (6 bases). CDR3 length: 18 amino acids. The germline gives CDR1 LGHDT, CDR2 YNNKEL (reference sequence). Trimming removed 7 bases at V and 1 base at J, with 20 bases between. CDR3 in DNA: TGTGCCAGCACCGAGGACAGCCAGTTGGGGTCCTATAATTCACCCCTCCACTTT. It encodes CASTEDSQLGSYNSPLHF.

The chain has TRBV2 and TRBJ2-4, with D perhaps matching TRBD1 (5 bases). The CDR3 spans 16 residues. The germline V gene encodes CDR1 SNHLY and CDR2 FYNNEI. The V and J ends lost 6 bases and 0 bases respectively, with 15 bases between them. CDR3 in amino acids: CASRDQTELAKNIQYF. CDR3 DNA sequence: TGTGCCAGCAGGGACCAGACAGAACTAGCCAAAAACATTCAGTACTTC.

This chain links TRBV9 with TRBJ1-4; 10 nucleotides match TRBD1. V gave up 0 bases and J gave up 12 bases; unmatched junction bases: 5. The CDR3 consists of 14 residues. Germline CDR1 reads SGDLS; CDR2 reads YYNGEE. CDR3 sequence (DNA): TGTGCCAGCAGCGTAGAAGGGACAGGGGCGGAACTGTTTTTT. This codes for CASSVEGTGAELFF.

In this sample, this clone turned up a few times. The CDR3 bases are TGTGCCAGCAGCTTGGGGACTAGCGGGGCCCTGGAGACCGGGGAGCTGTTTTTT. It translates to CASSLGTSGALETGELFF. V is TRBV5-4 and J is TRBJ2-2; 12 bases align to TRBD2. J lost 5 bases, V lost 0 bases, and 8 bases had no gene match. This CDR3 region has 18 residues. CDR1 and CDR2 from the germline V gene are SGHNT and YYREEE (reference sequence).

The chain uses TRBV5-1 and TRBJ2-2, with 9 bases lining up with TRBD1. V shed 4 bases and J 9 bases; nucleotides not matched to a gene: 10. The CDR3 runs 15 residues. Germline loops: CDR1 SGHRS, CDR2 YFSETQ. The CDR3 sequence: CASSPTGQGRRELFF. CDR3 nucleotide sequence: TGCGCCAGCAGCCCCACCGGACAGGGGAGGAGGGAGCTGTTTTTT.